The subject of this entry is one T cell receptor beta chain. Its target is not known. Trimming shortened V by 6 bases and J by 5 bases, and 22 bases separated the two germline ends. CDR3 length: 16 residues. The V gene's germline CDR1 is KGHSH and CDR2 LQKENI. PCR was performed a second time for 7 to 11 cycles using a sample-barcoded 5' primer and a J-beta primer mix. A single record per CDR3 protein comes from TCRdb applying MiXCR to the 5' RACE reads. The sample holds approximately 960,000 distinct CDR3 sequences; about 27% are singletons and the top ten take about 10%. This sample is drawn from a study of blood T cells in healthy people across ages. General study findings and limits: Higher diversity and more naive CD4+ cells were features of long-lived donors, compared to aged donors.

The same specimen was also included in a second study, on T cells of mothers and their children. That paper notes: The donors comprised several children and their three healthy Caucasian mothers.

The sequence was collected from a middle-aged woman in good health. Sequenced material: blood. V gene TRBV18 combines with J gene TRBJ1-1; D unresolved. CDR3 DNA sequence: TGTGCCAGCTCCCAAAGTCAGCAGGCCGATAGGACTGAAGCTTTCTTT. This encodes CASSQSQQADRTEAFF. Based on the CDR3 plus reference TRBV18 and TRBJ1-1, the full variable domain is NAGVMQNPRHLVRRRGQEARLRCSPMKGHSHVYWYRQLPEEGLKFMVYLQKENIIDESGMPKERFSAEFPKEGPSILRIQQVVRGDSAAYFCASSQSQQADRTEAFFGQGTRLTVV.